One T cell receptor (beta chain) is described in this entry. CDR1 is MNHEY and CDR2 is SVGAGI in the germline V gene. V was shortened by 6 bases and J by 6 bases, with 6 bases between the two germline ends. This CDR3 has 11 residues. These data come from a study of control samples from healthy donors and cancer patients. Assay used: immunoSEQ multiplex PCR; TCRdb lists only in-frame clones, some missing. The sample has about 150,000 clones, 90% to 95% seen once. This chain connects TRBV6-5 to TRBJ2-1, with D unclear. The sample taken for sequencing was blood. The clonotype comes from a woman aged 18-29 years in good health. CDR3 sequence (DNA): TGTGCCAGCAGGAGGAGCAATGAGCAGTTCTTC. It yields the protein CASRRSNEQFF.